The 20 T cell receptor beta chains listed next were all sequenced from one sample in a study of cytomegalovirus exposure and HLA in healthy donors. PCR used 60 Vbeta primers and 13 Jbeta primers. Produced via immunoSEQ multiplex PCR; TCRdb's table is partial and in-frame only. The sample contains roughly 220,000 clones, 70% of which appear only once. The sample consisted of PBMCs. These TCRs come from a man in his forties in good health and CMV-seropositive.

V is TRBV19 and J is TRBJ2-1; 7 bases align to TRBD1. Trimming took 5 bases from V and 4 from J; bases not matched to a gene: 5. Germline V gives CDR1 LNHDA, CDR2 SQIVND (reference sequence). The CDR3 spans 14 residues. This CDR3 reads CASSFWTGYNEQFF. The CDR3 nucleotides are TGTGCCAGTAGTTTTTGGACAGGTTACAATGAGCAGTTCTTC. Looking up the rest from reference TRBV19 and TRBJ2-1 gives the full variable domain: DGGITQSPKYLFRKEGQNVTLSCEQNLNHDAMYWYRQDPGQGLRLIYYSQIVNDFQKGDIAEGYSVSREKKESFPLTVTSAQKNPTAFYLCASSFWTGYNEQFFGPGTRLTVL.

This clone was picked up a small number of times. The rearrangement joins TRBV19 to TRBJ1-1; 10 bases agree with TRBD1. The V segment lost 5 bases and the J segment 10 bases; nucleotides outside the gene matches: 7. Germline-derived CDR1 and CDR2 are LNHDA and SQIVND (reference sequence). This CDR3 has 13 residues. CDR3 nucleotides: TGTGCCAGTAGTCCGGGACAGGGGATCTTAGCTTTCTTT. Its protein is CASSPGQGILAFF.

There are a few counts of this clone. The CDR3 region has the DNA TGTGCCAGCAGCCGCGGGACAGGGGACACCGGGGAGCTGTTTTTT. Its protein is CASSRGTGDTGELFF. This chain links TRBV4-2 with TRBJ2-2; 10 bases are a match to TRBD1. In germline, CDR1 is LGHNA, CDR2 YNFKEQ. The trim removed 4 bases at V and 3 bases at J, leaving 2 bases unmatched. The CDR3 runs 15 residues.

This chain links TRBV7-6 with TRBJ2-3, with unresolved D. Germline V gene sequence: CDR1 SGHVS, CDR2 FNYEAQ. V lost 5 bases and J lost 0, with 12 bases in between. This CDR3 region has 15 residues. In nucleotides, the CDR3 is TGTGCCAGCAGCCCAAGACGCGGAAGCACAGATACGCAGTATTTT. It yields the protein CASSPRRGSTDTQYF.

The chain employs TRBV6-1 and TRBJ2-7; 8 bases are shared with TRBD2. In germline, CDR1 is MNHNS, CDR2 SASEGT. Trimming took 4 bases from V and 2 from J; bases not matched to a gene: 7. The CDR3 has 15 amino acids. The chain's CDR3 is CASSVGTRGTYEQYF. CDR3 coding DNA: TGTGCCAGCAGTGTCGGGACTAGGGGAACCTACGAGCAGTACTTC.

The genes are TRBV5-4 and TRBJ1-6; the D is unclear. The CDR3 runs 16 residues. The V and J ends lost 0 bases and 0 bases respectively, with 7 bases between them. From germline, CDR1 is SGHNT and CDR2 YYREEE (reference sequence). CDR3 sequence: CASSLDASSYNSPLHF. The CDR3 DNA sequence: TGTGCCAGCAGCTTGGACGCCAGCTCCTATAATTCACCCCTCCACTTT.

V usage is TRBV29-1 and J usage is TRBJ2-3; 8 nucleotides agree with TRBD1. The CDR3 totals 17 residues. Trimming removed 7 bases from V and 0 bases from J; junction bases left unmatched: 15. Germline V gene sequence: CDR1 SQVTM, CDR2 ANQGSEA. The CDR3 DNA reads as TGCAGCGGAGATACCGGACCGGGACAGGATAGCACAGATACGCAGTATTTT. As protein: CSGDTGPGQDSTDTQYF.

This chain uses TRBV5-1 with TRBJ1-2; 9 nucleotides align to TRBD1. Trimming removed 4 bases from V and 8 bases from J; junction bases left unmatched: 6. The CDR3 covers 13 residues. Per the germline V gene, CDR1 is SGHRS and CDR2 is YFSETQ. The CDR3 DNA reads TGCGCCAGCAGCGAACTGACAGGGGGGGGCTACACCTTC. Its protein is CASSELTGGGYTF.

The chain recombines TRBV19 with TRBJ1-5; 8 nucleotides agree with TRBD1. Germline V gene sequence: CDR1 LNHDA, CDR2 SQIVND (reference sequence). Trimming removed 1 base from V and 3 bases from J; junction bases left unmatched: 5. This CDR3 has 16 amino acids. CDR3 in amino acids: CASSIARQGNNQPQHF. CDR3 nucleotide sequence: TGTGCCAGTAGTATAGCCCGACAGGGGAACAATCAGCCCCAGCATTTT.

The V call is TRBV6-5, the J call TRBJ1-1, with D unresolved. Trimming took off 7 bases at V and 5 bases at J, with 14 bases between the two ends. This CDR3 is built from 13 residues. Germline values: CDR1 MNHEY, CDR2 SVGAGI. CDR3 in amino acids: CASTEAPWTEAFF. The DNA of the CDR3 is TGTGCCAGCACCGAGGCCCCCTGGACTGAAGCTTTCTTT.

The gene calls are TRBV5-4 and TRBJ2-3; possibly TRBD1 for D (5 bases). V shed 4 bases and J shed 6 bases, with 15 bases lying between them. Germline V gene sequence: CDR1 SGHNT, CDR2 YYREEE (reference sequence). This CDR3 is 14 amino acids long. Written as DNA, the CDR3 is TGTGCCAGCAGCCAGGGATGGGCGTCTGATACGCAGTATTTT. Translation gives CASSQGWASDTQYF. The entire variable domain, with the rest obtained from reference TRBV5-4 and TRBJ2-3, is as follows: ETGVTQSPTHLIKTRGQQVTLRCSSQSGHNTVSWYQQALGQGPQFIFQYYREEENGRGNFPPRFSGLQFPNYSSELNVNALELDDSALYLCASSQGWASDTQYFGPGTRLTVL.

The chain employs TRBV4-1 and TRBJ2-5; 12 nucleotides agree with TRBD2. Matching the DNA end better, TRBJ2-7 makes the J call doubtful. Germline loops: CDR1 MGHRA, CDR2 YSYEKL. This CDR3 is 16 amino acids long. In DNA, the CDR3 is TGCGCCAGCAGCCAAGATAGGACTAGCGGGGTTTACGAGCAGTACTTC. It translates to CASSQDRTSGVYEQYF.

This clone was found a few times. The genes are TRBV11-2 and TRBJ2-7, with 11 bases identical to TRBD1. The germline gives CDR1 SGHAT, CDR2 FQNNGV. There are 14 residues in the CDR3. V lost 8 bases, J lost 6 bases, and 9 bases stayed unmatched. The CDR3 spells CASRPGTGGLEQYF. CDR3 coding DNA: TGTGCCAGCCGCCCCGGGACAGGGGGGCTCGAGCAGTACTTC.

In this sample, this clone turned up a few times. The chain combines TRBV18 with TRBJ2-7; possible D gene TRBD2, 5 bases. This CDR3 has 13 amino acids. The V end was cut by 5 bases, the J end by 3 bases, with 11 bases between. CDR1 KGHSH and CDR2 LQKENI come from the germline V gene. Here the CDR3 reads CASSAGASYEQYF. DNA of the CDR3: TGTGCCAGCTCAGCGGGTGCAAGCTACGAGCAGTACTTC.

This clone appeared a few times. The V and J genes are TRBV6-1 and TRBJ1-5; D uncertain. CDR1 MNHNS and CDR2 SASEGT come from the germline V gene. V was trimmed by 7 bases and J by 2 bases, leaving 12 bases between them. The CDR3 loop spans 14 amino acids. The CDR3 DNA follows: TGTGCCAGCAAAAAGGACGGGGGCAATCAGCCCCAGCATTTT. Translating it yields CASKKDGGNQPQHF.

This clone turned up a few times. The V gene is TRBV7-9, the J gene TRBJ1-2; 8 positions match TRBD1. V lost 4 bases to trimming and J lost 4 bases; unmatched junction nucleotides: 11. The germline V gene has CDR1 SEHNR and CDR2 FQNEAQ (reference sequence). This CDR3 is built from 16 residues. The CDR3 protein is CASSSSTGVSIYGYTF. In DNA form, the CDR3 reads TGTGCCAGCAGCTCGTCGACAGGGGTGAGCATCTATGGCTACACCTTC.

CDR3 sequence reads: CASSSQALPSNQPQHF. The CDR3 region has the DNA TGTGCCAGCAGCTCTCAGGCCTTACCGAGCAATCAGCCCCAGCATTTT. This chain links TRBV7-2 with TRBJ1-5; D gene uncertain. The CDR3 is made up of 16 amino acids. Germline CDR1 is SGHTA and CDR2 is FQGNSA. Between the trimmed V and J ends, which lost 4 bases and 1 base, there was a span of 14 bases.

The chain carries TRBV4-1 and TRBJ1-5; TRBD1 matches 7 bases. The germline V gene encodes CDR1 MGHRA and CDR2 YSYEKL. V lost 2 bases, J lost 4 bases, and 2 bases stayed unmatched. This CDR3 is 14 amino acids long. CDR3 DNA: TGCGCCAGCAGCCAAACGACAGGGAATCAGCCCCAGCATTTT. Amino acid sequence: CASSQTTGNQPQHF.

This chain connects TRBV27 to TRBJ1-2; D perhaps matches TRBD1 (5 bases). This CDR3 region has 15 residues. The ends were cut back, 1 base at V and 4 bases at J, with 13 bases in the middle. Germline values: CDR1 MNHEY, CDR2 SMNVEV (reference sequence). The CDR3 loop reads CASSLYPGFVYGYTF. The CDR3 coding sequence is TGTGCCAGCAGTTTATATCCAGGGTTCGTCTATGGCTACACCTTC.

The J gene is TRBJ1-3, the V gene TRBV12-5; 9 positions agree with TRBD1. The V and J ends lost 6 bases and 4 bases, in that order; junction bases with no gene match: 7. Germline assignment: CDR1 LGHNT and CDR2 FRNRAP. The CDR3 is 15 amino acids. The CDR3 coding sequence is TGTGCTAGTGGCGCGGGACAGGGTTACGGAAACACCATATATTTT. Encoded protein: CASGAGQGYGNTIYF.